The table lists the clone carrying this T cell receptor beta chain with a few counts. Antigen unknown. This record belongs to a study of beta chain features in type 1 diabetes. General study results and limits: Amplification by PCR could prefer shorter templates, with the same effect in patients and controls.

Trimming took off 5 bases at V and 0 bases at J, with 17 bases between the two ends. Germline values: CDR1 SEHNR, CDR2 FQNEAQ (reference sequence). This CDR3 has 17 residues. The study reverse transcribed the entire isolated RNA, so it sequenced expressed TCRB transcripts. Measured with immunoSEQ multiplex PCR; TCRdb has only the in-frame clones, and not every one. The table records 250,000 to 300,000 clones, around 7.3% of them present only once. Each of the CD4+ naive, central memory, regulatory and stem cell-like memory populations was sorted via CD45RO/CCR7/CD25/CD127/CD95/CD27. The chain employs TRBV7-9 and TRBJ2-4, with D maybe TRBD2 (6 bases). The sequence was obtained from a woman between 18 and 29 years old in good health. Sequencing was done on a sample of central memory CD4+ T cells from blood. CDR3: CASSLRSGGLAKNIQYF. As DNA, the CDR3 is TGTGCCAGCAGCCTAAGGTCCGGGGGTCTAGCCAAAAACATTCAGTACTTC.